This T cell receptor beta chain originates from a study of vaccination effects on CD4 cells after COVID-19. V gave up 4 bases and J gave up 0 bases, with 6 bases separating them. This CDR3 is built from 13 residues. In germline, CDR1 is LGHDT, CDR2 YNNKEL (reference sequence). With roughly 10 days of culture completed, CD4+ T cells were isolated. A half-volume exchange with IL-2 medium occurred on days 3 and 7. TCRdb's copy holds only in-frame clones and misses some; the assay was immunoSEQ multiplex PCR. This sample carries tens of thousands of clones, about 65% of them seen once, and the ten largest clones take 4% to 4.5%. In regard to this clone: The antigen remains unidentified.

The sequences come from CD4+ T cells from PBMCs cultured without peptide, collected before COVID-19 vaccination. The sequence was collected from a human donor who received a COVID-19 vaccine. The chain combines TRBV3-1 (or the pseudogene TRBV3-2) with TRBJ1-1; D not certain. The DNA of the CDR3 is TGTGCCAGCAGCCGAGAATTGAACACTGAAGCTTTCTTT. It encodes CASSRELNTEAFF.